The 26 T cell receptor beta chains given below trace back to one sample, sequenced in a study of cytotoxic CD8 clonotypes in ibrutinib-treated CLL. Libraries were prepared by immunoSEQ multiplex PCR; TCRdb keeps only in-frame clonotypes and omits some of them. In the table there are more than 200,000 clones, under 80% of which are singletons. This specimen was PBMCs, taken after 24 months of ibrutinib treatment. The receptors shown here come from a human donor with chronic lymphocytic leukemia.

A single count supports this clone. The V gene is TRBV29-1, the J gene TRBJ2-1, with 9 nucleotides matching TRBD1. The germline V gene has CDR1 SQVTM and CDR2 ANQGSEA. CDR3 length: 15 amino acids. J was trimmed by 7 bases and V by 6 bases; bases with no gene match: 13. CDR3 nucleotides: TGCAGCGTCGTATCCGGGACAGGGTATAGTAATGAGCAGTTCTTC. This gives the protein CSVVSGTGYSNEQFF.

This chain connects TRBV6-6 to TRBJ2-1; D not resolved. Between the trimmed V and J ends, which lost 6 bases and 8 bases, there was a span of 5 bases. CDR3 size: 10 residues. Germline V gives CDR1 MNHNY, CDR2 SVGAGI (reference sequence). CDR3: CASRSDEQFF. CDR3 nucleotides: TGTGCCAGCAGATCCGATGAGCAGTTCTTC.

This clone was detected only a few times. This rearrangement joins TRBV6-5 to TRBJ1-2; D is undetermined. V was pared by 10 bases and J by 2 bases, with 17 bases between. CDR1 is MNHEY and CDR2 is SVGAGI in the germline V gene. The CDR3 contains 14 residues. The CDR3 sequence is CATRGGEQNYGYTF. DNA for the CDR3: TGTGCCACCCGGGGTGGCGAACAAAACTATGGCTACACCTTC.

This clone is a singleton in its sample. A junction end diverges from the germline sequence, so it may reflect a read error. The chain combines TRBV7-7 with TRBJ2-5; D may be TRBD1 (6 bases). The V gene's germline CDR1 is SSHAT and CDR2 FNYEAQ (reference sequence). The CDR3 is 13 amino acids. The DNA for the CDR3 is TGTGCTAGCAGCCGAGGGGGTGCTGAGACCCAGTACTTC. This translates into CASSRGGAETQYF.

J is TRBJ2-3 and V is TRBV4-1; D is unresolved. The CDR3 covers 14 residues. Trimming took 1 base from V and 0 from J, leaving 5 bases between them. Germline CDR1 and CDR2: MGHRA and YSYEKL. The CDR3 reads CASSQGASTDTQYF. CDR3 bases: TGCGCCAGCAGCCAAGGAGCGAGCACAGATACGCAGTATTTT.

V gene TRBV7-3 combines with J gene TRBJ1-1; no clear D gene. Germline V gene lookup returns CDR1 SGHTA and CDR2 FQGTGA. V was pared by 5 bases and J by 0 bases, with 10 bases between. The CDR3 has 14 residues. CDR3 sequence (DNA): TGTGCCAGCAGCCCAGGACTAATGAACACTGAAGCTTTCTTT. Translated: CASSPGLMNTEAFF. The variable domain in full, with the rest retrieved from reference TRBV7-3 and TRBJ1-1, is GAGVSQTPSNKVTEKGKYVELRCDPISGHTALYWYRQSLGQGPEFLIYFQGTGAADDSGLPNDRFFAVRPEGSVSTLKIQRTERGDSAVYLCASSPGLMNTEAFFGQGTRLTVV.

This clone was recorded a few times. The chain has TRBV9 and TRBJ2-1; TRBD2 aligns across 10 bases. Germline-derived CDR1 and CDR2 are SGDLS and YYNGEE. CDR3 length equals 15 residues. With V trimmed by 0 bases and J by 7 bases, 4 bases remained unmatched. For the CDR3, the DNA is TGTGCCAGCAGCGTAGCTAGCGGGAGATGGAATGAGCAGTTCTTC. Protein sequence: CASSVASGRWNEQFF. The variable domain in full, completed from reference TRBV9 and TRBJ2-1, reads DSGVTQTPKHLITATGQRVTLRCSPRSGDLSVYWYQQSLDQGLQFLIQYYNGEERAKGNILERFSAQQFPDLHSELNLSSLELGDSALYFCASSVASGRWNEQFFGPGTRLTVL.

CDR3 loop: CASSPLTRGGEKLFF. The CDR3 region has the DNA TGTGCCAGCTCACCGTTAACTAGGGGAGGTGAAAAACTGTTTTTT. This chain joins TRBV18 and TRBJ1-4; possibly TRBD1 for D (5 bases). Germline CDR1 reads KGHSH; CDR2 reads LQKENI. The V end lost 3 bases, the J end lost 7 bases, and 15 bases lay between the germline ends. This CDR3 is built from 15 residues.

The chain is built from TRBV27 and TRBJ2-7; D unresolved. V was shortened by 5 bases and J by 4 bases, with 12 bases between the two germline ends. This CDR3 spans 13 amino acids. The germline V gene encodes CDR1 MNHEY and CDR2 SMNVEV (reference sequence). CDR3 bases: TGTGCCAGCAGTGCCCGAACCAAATACGAGCAGTACTTC. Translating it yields CASSARTKYEQYF.

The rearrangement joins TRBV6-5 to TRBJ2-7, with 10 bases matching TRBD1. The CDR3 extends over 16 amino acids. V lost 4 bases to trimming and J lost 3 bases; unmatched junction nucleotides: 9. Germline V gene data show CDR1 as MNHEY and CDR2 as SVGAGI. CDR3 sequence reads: CASSFASGTGDYEQYF. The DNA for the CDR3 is TGTGCCAGCAGTTTCGCATCCGGGACAGGGGACTACGAGCAGTACTTC.

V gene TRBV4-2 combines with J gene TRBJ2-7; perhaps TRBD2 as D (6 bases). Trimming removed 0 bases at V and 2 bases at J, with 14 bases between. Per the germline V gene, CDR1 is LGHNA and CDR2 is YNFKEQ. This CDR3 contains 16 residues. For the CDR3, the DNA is TGTGCCAGCAGCCAAGAAGAGGGACGCGGGGCCTACGAGCAGTACTTC. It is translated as CASSQEEGRGAYEQYF.

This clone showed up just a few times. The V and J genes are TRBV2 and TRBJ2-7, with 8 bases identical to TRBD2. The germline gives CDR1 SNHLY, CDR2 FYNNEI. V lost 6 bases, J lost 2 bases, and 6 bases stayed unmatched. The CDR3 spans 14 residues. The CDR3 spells CASSRLASTYEQYF. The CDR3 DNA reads TGTGCCAGCAGCCGACTAGCGTCCACCTACGAGCAGTACTTC.

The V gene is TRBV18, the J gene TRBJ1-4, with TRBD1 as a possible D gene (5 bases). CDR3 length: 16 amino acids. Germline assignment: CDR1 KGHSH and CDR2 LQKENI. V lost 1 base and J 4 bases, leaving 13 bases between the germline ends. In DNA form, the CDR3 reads TGTGCCAGCTCACCACGACCCCGGGGCAGTAATGAAAAACTGTTTTTT. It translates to CASSPRPRGSNEKLFF.

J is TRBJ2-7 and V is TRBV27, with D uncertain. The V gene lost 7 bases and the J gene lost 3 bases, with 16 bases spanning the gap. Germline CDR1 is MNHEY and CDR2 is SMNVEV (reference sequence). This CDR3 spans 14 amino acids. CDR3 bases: TGTGCCAGCACAAATACCAGGCCCAACTACGAGCAGTACTTC. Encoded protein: CASTNTRPNYEQYF.

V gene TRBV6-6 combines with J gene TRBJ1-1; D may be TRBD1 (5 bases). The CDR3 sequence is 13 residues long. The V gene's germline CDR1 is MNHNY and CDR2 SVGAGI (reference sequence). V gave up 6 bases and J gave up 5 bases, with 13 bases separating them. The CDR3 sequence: CASSRLGGTEAFF. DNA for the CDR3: TGTGCCAGCAGCAGACTCGGGGGAACTGAAGCTTTCTTT.

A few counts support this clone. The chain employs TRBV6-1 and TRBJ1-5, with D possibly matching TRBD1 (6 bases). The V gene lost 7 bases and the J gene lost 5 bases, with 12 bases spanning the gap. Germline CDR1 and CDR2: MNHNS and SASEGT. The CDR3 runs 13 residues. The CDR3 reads CASTLDSYQPQHF. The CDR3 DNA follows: TGTGCCAGCACCCTGGACAGTTATCAGCCCCAGCATTTT.

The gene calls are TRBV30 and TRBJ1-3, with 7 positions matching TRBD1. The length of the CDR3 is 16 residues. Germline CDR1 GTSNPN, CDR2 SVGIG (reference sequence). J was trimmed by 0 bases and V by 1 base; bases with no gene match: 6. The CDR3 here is CAWSGITGASGNTIYF. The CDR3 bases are TGTGCCTGGAGTGGAATAACAGGGGCCTCTGGAAACACCATATATTTT. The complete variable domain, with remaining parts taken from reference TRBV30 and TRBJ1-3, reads SQTIHQWPATLVQPVGSPLSLECTVEGTSNPNLYWYRQAAGRGLQLLFYSVGIGQISSEVPQNLSASRPQDRQFILSSKKLLLSDSGFYLCAWSGITGASGNTIYFGEGSWLTVV.

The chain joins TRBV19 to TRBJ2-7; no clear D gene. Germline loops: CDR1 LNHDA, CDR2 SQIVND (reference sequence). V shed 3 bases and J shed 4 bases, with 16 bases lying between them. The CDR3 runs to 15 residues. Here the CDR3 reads CASSIEWGVGYEQYF. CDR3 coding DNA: TGTGCCAGTAGTATTGAATGGGGTGTTGGGTACGAGCAGTACTTC.

The CDR3 loop reads CASSEGEGATQYF. The CDR3 nucleotides are TGTGCCAGCAGTGAAGGGGAGGGAGCGACCCAGTACTTC. The chain recombines TRBV25-1 with TRBJ2-5, with 7 bases lining up with TRBD2. This CDR3 region has 13 residues. V gave up 2 bases and J gave up 7 bases; unmatched junction bases: 4. Germline V gives CDR1 MGHDK, CDR2 SYGVNS.

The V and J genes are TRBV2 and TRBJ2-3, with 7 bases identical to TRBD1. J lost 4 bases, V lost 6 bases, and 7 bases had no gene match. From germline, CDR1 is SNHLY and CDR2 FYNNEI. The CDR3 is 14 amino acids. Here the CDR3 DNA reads TGTGCCAGCAGGCCCGAACAGGGGCCAGATACGCAGTATTTT. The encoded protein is CASRPEQGPDTQYF.

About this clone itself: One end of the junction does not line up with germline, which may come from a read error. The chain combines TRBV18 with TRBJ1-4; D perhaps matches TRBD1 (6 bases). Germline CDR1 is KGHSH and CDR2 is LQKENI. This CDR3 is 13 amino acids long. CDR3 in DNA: TGTGCCAGCTCAGCAGGAGTAGCTCGGGACATGGTTTTT. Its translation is CASSAGVARDMVF.

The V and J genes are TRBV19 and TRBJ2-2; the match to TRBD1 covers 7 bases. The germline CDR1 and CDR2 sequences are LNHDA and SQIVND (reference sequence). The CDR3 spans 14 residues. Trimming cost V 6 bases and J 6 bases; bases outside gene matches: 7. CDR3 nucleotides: TGTGCCAGTAGCCAGGACAGGCTCGCCGGGGAGCTGTTTTTT. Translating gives CASSQDRLAGELFF.

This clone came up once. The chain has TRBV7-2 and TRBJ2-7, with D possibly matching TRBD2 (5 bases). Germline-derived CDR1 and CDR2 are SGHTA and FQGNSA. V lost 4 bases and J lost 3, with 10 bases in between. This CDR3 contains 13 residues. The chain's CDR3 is CASSYRRDYEQYF. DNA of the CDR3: TGTGCCAGCAGCTACAGACGGGACTACGAGCAGTACTTC.

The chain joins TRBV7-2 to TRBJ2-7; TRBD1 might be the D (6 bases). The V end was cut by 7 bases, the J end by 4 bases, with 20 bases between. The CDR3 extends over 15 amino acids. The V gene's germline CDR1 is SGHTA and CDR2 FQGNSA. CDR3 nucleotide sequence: TGTGCCAGCAAACCCCGTGCCGGGACACCTTACGAGCAGTACTTC. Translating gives CASKPRAGTPYEQYF.

Written as DNA, the CDR3 is TGTGCCAGCAGTTACTCGTCCTGGAACTCCTACGAGCAGTACTTC. Protein product: CASSYSSWNSYEQYF. The rearrangement links TRBV6-5 to TRBJ2-7; the D is unclear. V lost 0 bases and J 0 bases, leaving 9 bases between the germline ends. This CDR3 has 15 amino acids. Germline assignment: CDR1 MNHEY and CDR2 SVGAGI.

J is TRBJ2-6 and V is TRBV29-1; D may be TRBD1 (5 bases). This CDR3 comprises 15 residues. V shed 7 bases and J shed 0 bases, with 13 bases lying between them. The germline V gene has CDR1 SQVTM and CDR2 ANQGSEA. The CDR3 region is CSADSLVSGANVLTF. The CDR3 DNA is TGCAGCGCCGACAGCCTAGTCTCTGGGGCCAACGTCCTGACTTTC.